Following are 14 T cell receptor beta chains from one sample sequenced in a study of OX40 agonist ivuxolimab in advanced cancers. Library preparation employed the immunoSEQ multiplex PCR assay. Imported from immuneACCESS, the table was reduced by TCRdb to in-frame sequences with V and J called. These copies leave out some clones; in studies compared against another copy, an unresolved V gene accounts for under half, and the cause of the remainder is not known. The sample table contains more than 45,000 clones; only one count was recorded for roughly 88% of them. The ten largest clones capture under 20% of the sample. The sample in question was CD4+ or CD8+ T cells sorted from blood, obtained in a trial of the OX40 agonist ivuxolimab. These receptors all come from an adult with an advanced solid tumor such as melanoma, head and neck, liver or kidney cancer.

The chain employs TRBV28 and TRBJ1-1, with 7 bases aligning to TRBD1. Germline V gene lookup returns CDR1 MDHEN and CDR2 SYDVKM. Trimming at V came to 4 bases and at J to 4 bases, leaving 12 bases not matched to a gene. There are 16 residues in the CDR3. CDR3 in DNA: TGTGCCAGCAGTTACTGGGAGAAGGGGGCGAGCACTGAAGCTTTCTTT. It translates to CASSYWEKGASTEAFF.

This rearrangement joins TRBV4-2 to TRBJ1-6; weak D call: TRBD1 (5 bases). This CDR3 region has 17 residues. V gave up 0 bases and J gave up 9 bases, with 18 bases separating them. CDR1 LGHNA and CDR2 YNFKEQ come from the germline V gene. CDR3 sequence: CASSQDRGTDLGSPLHF. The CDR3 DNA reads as TGTGCCAGCAGCCAAGATAGGGGAACAGATCTAGGTTCACCCCTCCACTTT.

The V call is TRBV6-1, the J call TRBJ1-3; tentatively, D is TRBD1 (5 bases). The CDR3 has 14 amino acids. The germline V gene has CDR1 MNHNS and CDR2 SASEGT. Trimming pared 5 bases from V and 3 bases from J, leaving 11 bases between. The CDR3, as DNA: TGTGCCAGCAGTTCTATGGGGGTTGGAAACACCATATATTTT. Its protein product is CASSSMGVGNTIYF.

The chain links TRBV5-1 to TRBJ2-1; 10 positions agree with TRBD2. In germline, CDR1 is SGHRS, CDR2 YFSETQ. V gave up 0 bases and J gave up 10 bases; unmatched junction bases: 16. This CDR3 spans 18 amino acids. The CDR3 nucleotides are TGCGCCAGCAGCTTGGAACCCTCGGGTAGCGGGAGGAAGGGAGAGCAGTTCTTC. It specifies CASSLEPSGSGRKGEQFF.

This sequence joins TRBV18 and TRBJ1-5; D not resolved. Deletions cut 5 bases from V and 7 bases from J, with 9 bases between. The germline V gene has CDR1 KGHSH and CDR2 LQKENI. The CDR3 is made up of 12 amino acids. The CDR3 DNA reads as TGTGCCAGCTCAGACGGGGTACAGCCCCAGCATTTT. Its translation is CASSDGVQPQHF.

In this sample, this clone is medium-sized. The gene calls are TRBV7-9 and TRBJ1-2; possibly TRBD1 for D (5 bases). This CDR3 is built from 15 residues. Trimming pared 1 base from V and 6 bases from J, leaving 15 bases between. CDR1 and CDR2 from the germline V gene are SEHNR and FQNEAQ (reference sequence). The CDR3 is CASSLVGRVENGYTF. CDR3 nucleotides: TGTGCCAGCAGCTTAGTAGGCAGGGTCGAAAATGGCTACACCTTC.

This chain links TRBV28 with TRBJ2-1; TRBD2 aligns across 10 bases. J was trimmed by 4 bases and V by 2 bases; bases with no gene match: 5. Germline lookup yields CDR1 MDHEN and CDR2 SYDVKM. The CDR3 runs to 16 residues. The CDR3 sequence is CASSLVSSGGYNEQFF. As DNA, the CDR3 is TGTGCCAGCAGTTTAGTGTCTAGCGGGGGTTACAATGAGCAGTTCTTC.

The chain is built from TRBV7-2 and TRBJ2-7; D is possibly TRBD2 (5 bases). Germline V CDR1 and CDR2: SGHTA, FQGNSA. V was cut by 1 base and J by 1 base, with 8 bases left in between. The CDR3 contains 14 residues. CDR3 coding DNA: TGTGCCAGCAGCTTAGTTAGCGAGTCCTACGAGCAGTACTTC. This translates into CASSLVSESYEQYF.

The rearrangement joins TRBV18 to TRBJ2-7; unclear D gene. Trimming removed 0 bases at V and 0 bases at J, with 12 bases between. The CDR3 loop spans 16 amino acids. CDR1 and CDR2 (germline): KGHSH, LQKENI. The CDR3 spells CASSPPSSWSSYEQYF. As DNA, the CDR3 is TGTGCCAGCTCACCACCCTCCTCATGGAGCTCCTACGAGCAGTACTTC.

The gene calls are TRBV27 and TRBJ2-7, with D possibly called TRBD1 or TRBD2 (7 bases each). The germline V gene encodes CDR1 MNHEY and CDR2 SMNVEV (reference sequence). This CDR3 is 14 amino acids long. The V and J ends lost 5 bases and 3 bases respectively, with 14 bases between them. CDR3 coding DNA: TGTGCCAGCAGTCCAGGGGGGGGAGGCTACGAGCAGTACTTC. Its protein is CASSPGGGGYEQYF.

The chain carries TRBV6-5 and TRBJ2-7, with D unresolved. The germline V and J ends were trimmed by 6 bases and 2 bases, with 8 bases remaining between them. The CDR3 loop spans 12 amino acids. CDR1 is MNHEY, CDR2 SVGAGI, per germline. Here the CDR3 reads CASSGRTYEQYF. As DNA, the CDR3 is TGTGCCAGCAGCGGGCGAACCTACGAGCAGTACTTC.

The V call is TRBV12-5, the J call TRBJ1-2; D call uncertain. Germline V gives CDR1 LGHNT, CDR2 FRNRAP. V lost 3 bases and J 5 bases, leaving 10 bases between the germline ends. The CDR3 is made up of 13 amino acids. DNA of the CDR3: TGTGCTAGTGGTTTAGGTTCCTATTATGGCTACACCTTC. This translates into CASGLGSYYGYTF. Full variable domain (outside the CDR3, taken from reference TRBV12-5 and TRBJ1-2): DARVTQTPRHKVTEMGQEVTMRCQPILGHNTVFWYRQTMMQGLELLAYFRNRAPLDDSGMPKDRFSAEMPDATLATLKIQPSEPRDSAVYFCASGLGSYYGYTFGSGTRLTVV.

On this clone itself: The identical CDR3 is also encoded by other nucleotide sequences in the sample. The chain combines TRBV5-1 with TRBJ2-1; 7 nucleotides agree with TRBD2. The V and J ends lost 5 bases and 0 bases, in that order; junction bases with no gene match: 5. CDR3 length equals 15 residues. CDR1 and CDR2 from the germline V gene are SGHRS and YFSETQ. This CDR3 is CASSPGGSSYNEQFF. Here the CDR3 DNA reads TGCGCCAGCAGTCCCGGCGGGAGCTCCTACAATGAGCAGTTCTTC.

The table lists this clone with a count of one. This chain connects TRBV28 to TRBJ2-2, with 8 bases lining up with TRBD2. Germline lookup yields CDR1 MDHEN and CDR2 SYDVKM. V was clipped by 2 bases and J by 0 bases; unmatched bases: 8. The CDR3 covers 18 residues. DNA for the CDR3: TGTGCCAGCAGTTTAGGTAGCGGGGCCTATCCGAACACCGGGGAGCTGTTTTTT. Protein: CASSLGSGAYPNTGELFF.